The T cell receptor (beta chain) under discussion was sequenced for a study of CD8 T cells in Susac syndrome. With random hexamers, reverse transcription was performed on about 0.5 to 1 ug of RNA. Using its own MiXCR run on the immunoSEQ multiplex PCR reads, TCRdb lists one record per CDR3 protein. The sample lists about 160,000 distinct CDR3 sequences; approximately 95% were seen once. This CDR3 is 12 amino acids long. Trimming took 6 bases from V and 10 from J, leaving 14 bases between them. Germline CDR1 MNHEY, CDR2 SVGEGT. This sequence was found in a human donor with multiple sclerosis. The J gene is TRBJ2-3, the V gene TRBV6-2 or TRBV6-3; possibly TRBD2 for D (6 bases). Sequencing was carried out using CD4+ T cells from PBMCs. In DNA form, the CDR3 reads TGTGCCAGCAGCAGCGGGTTAACGGCGCAGTATTTT. Encoded protein: CASSSGLTAQYF.